One T cell receptor beta chain is described in this entry. What it binds is unknown. The sample is drawn from a study of T cell responses to AZD1222 COVID-19 vaccine. About the research overall: Second-dose intervals near 4 or 12 weeks were combined. Findings and limits, study-wide: Among vaccine-associated CD4 TCRs, coverage spanned spike, with dominance at 160-218 and 743-854.

The germline CDR1 and CDR2 sequences are LGHDT and YNNKEL (reference sequence). Between the trimmed V and J ends, which lost 0 bases and 8 bases, there was a span of 16 bases. CDR3 size: 15 residues. Produced via immunoSEQ multiplex PCR; TCRdb's table is partial and in-frame only. The sample comprises roughly 200,000 clones, about 92% of which are singletons, and 1% to 1.5% rests with the top ten. This specimen was peripheral blood, taken on day 0 of AZD1222 vaccination. This clonotype was sampled from an adult in good health. J is TRBJ1-2 and V is TRBV3-1 (or the pseudogene TRBV3-2); perhaps TRBD1 as D (5 bases). CDR3 sequence: CASSQDWWGLLGYTF. In nucleotides, the CDR3 is TGTGCCAGCAGCCAAGATTGGTGGGGCCTCCTGGGCTACACCTTC.